This T cell receptor beta chain was identified in a study of blood T cell repertoires in COVID-19. Study details: The United States, Italy and Spain supplied acute and convalescent COVID-19 samples. PBMCs, B-cell-depleted T cells, or T cells provided the cDNA or gDNA that made up the material.

The CDR3 spans 14 residues. V was clipped by 5 bases and J by 8 bases, with 18 bases between them. Per germline, CDR1 SGHTA and CDR2 FQGTGA. The repertoire was sequenced with immunoSEQ multiplex PCR; TCRdb's copy has only in-frame clones and lacks some. The sample shows approximately 230,000 clones, about 88% of them seen only once. The chain is built from TRBV7-3 and TRBJ1-2; D perhaps matches TRBD1 (6 bases). Material for sequencing was peripheral blood. The TCR was taken from a woman in her thirties or forties who had recovered from COVID-19. The CDR3 spells CASSGRTAWRGYTF. CDR3 sequence (DNA): TGTGCCAGCAGCGGACGGACAGCGTGGCGGGGCTACACCTTC.